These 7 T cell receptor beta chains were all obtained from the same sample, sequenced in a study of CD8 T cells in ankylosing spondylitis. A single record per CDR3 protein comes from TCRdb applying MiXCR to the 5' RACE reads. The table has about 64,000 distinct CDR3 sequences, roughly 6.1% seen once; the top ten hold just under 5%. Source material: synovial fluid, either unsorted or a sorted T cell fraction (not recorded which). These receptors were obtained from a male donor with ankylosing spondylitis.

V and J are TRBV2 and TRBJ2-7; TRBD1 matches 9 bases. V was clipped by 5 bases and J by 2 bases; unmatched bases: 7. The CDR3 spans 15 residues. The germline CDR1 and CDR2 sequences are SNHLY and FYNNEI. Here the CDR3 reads CASSRMGQGAYEQYF. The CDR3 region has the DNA TGTGCCAGCAGTAGAATGGGACAGGGCGCCTACGAGCAGTACTTC.

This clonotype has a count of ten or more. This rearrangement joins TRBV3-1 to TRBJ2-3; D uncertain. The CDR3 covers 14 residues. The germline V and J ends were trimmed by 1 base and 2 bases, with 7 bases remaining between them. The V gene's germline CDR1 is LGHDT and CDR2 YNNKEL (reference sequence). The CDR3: CASSQGIITDTQYF. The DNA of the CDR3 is TGTGCCAGCAGCCAAGGGATCATCACAGATACGCAGTATTTT.

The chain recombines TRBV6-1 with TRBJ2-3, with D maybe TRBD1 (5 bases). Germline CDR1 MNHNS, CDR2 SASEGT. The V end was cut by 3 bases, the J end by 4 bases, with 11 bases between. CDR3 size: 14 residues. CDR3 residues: CASSEVGDADTQYF. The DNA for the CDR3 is TGTGCCAGCAGTGAGGTAGGGGATGCAGATACGCAGTATTTT.

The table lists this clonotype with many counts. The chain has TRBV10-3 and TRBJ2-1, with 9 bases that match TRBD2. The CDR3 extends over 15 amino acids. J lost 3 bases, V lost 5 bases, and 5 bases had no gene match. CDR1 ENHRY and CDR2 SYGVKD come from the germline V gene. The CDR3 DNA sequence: TGTGCCATCAGTTCTAGCGGGACCGACTACAATGAGCAGTTCTTC. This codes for CAISSSGTDYNEQFF.

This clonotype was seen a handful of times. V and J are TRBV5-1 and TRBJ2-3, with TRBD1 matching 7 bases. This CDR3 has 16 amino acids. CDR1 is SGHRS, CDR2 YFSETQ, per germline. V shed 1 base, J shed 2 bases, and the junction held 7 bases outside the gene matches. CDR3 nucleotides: TGCGCCAGCAGCTTGACTGACAGGGCTCACACAGATACGCAGTATTTT. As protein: CASSLTDRAHTDTQYF.

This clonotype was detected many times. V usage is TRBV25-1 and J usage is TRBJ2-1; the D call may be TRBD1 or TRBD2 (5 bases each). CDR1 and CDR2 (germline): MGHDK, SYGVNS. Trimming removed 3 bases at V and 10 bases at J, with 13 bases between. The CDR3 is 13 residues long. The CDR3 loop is CASSEPGDGEQFF. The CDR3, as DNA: TGTGCCAGCAGTGAGCCCGGGGACGGGGAGCAGTTCTTC. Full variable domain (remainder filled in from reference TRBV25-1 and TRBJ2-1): EADIYQTPRYLVIGTGKKITLECSQTMGHDKMYWYQQDPGMELHLIHYSYGVNSTEKGDLSSESTVSRIRTEHFPLTLESARPSHTSQYLCASSEPGDGEQFFGPGTRLTVL.

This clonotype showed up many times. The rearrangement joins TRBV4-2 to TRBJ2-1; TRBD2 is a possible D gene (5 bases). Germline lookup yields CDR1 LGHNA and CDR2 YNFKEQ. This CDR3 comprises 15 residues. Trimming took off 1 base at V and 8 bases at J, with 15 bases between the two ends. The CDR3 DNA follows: TGTGCCAGCAGCCAAGTAGGTTCTAGCCTCGATGAGCAGTTCTTC. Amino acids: CASSQVGSSLDEQFF.